A selection of T cell receptor beta chains follows, all from one sample in a study of blood T cell repertoires in COVID-19. Repertoires were generated with immunoSEQ multiplex PCR, while TCRdb's copy carries only in-frame clones and drops some. Of about 300,000 clones listed, about 88% are singletons. The sequenced sample was peripheral blood. These receptors originate from a human donor with COVID-19, enrolled during active disease. The donor label of this sample is uncertain. Each CDR3 is given with its conserved first and last residue. A D gene is named only where the DNA matches it firmly. Clone size is shown for a subset of rows, as once, few, many or a class of expanded clone.

TRBV14	TRBJ1-4	NA	NA	CASSQGGASYEKLFF	TGTGCCAGCAGCCAAGGGGGCGCGTCTTATGAAAAACTGTTTTTT
TRBV10-3	TRBJ2-3	NA	NA	CAIRAGATDTQYF	TGTGCCATCAGGGCAGGGGCCACAGATACGCAGTATTTT
TRBV11-3	TRBJ2-7	NA	TRBD1	CASSLDRVSEQYF	TGTGCCAGCAGCCTAGACAGGGTAAGCGAGCAGTACTTC
TRBV6-5	TRBJ1-1	NA	TRBD1	CASSYSRTGVTEAFF	TGTGCCAGCAGTTACTCCCGGACAGGGGTAACTGAAGCTTTCTTT
TRBV2	TRBJ2-7	NA	TRBD1	CASSYDRGKNEQYF	TGTGCCAGCAGCTACGACAGGGGCAAAAACGAGCAGTACTTC
TRBV7-9	TRBJ2-5	once	NA	CASSLATGVGETQYF	TGTGCCAGCAGCTTAGCAACGGGGGTCGGAGAGACCCAGTACTTC
TRBV15	TRBJ2-1	NA	NA	CATSRDRDNNEQFF	TGTGCCACCAGCAGAGATCGGGACAACAATGAGCAGTTCTTC
TRBV3-1/TRBV3-2	TRBJ1-2	once	NA	CASTPTRTASSYGYTF	TGTGCCAGCACCCCGACTCGGACAGCTTCTTCCTATGGCTACACCTTC
TRBV5-4	TRBJ1-4	NA	NA	CASSSPTGGGEQLFF	TGTGCCAGCAGCTCCCCAACGGGGGGGGGTGAACAACTGTTTTTT
TRBV15	TRBJ2-2	NA	TRBD2	CATSRDIAGGTGELFF	TGTGCCACCAGCAGAGATATAGCGGGAGGGACCGGGGAGCTGTTTTTT
TRBV29-1	TRBJ1-1	once	TRBD1	CSDLTGGNTEAFF	TGCAGCGACCTGACAGGGGGGAACACTGAAGCTTTCTTT
TRBV7-2	TRBJ2-1	NA	NA	CASSYSGEQFF	TGTGCCAGCAGCTATAGCGGTGAGCAGTTCTTC
TRBV12-5	TRBJ1-2	NA	TRBD1	CASGLPLTGGYGYTF	TGTGCTAGTGGTTTGCCCCTGACAGGGGGCTATGGCTACACCTTC
TRBV27	TRBJ2-7	NA	NA	CASSDGGTVYYEQYF	TGTGCCAGCTCTGACGGCGGGACAGTATACTACGAGCAGTACTTC
TRBV6-5	TRBJ1-2	NA	NA	CASSYSVSSRKGYTF	TGTGCCAGCAGTTACTCAGTAAGCTCACGTAAAGGCTACACCTTC
TRBV28	TRBJ2-1	few	NA	CASSPTEGYNEQFF	TGTGCCAGCAGTCCCACGGAGGGATACAATGAGCAGTTCTTC
TRBV28	TRBJ2-7	NA	NA	CASSSQTYEQYF	TGTGCCAGCAGCTCACAGACCTACGAGCAGTACTTC
TRBV25-1	TRBJ2-1	NA	TRBD2	CASSEVLAGGPYNEQFF	TGTGCCAGCAGTGAGGTGTTAGCGGGAGGACCCTACAATGAGCAGTTCTTC
TRBV3-1/TRBV3-2	TRBJ1-6	NA	NA	CASSQGWPTTGNSPLHF	TGTGCCAGCAGCCAAGGTTGGCCTACTACGGGAAATTCACCCCTCCACTTT
TRBV28	TRBJ1-4	NA	NA	CASSTFDRHLGEKLFF	TGTGCCAGCAGTACTTTCGACAGGCATCTAGGGGAAAAACTGTTTTTT
TRBV3-1/TRBV3-2	TRBJ2-1	NA	TRBD2	CASSQERLAGYYNEQFF	TGTGCCAGCAGCCAAGAGCGACTAGCGGGATACTACAATGAGCAGTTCTTC
TRBV18	TRBJ1-1	NA	NA	CASSPRMNTEAFF	TGTGCCAGCTCACCACGTATGAACACTGAAGCTTTCTTT
TRBV7-2	TRBJ1-4	once	NA	CASSSSTNEKLFF	TGTGCCAGCAGCTCGTCAACTAATGAAAAACTGTTTTTT
TRBV5-4	TRBJ2-3	NA	TRBD2	CASSLQLAGAKDTQYF	TGTGCCAGCAGCTTACAGCTAGCGGGAGCTAAAGATACGCAGTATTTT